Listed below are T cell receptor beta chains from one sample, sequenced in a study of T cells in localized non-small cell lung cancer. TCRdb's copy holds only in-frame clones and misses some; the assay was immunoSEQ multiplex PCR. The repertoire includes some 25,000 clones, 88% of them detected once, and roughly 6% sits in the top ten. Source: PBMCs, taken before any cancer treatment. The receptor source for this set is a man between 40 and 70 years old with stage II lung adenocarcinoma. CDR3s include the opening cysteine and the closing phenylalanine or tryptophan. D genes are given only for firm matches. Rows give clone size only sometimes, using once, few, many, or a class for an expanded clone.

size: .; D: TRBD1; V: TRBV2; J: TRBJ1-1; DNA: TGTGCCAGCAGTGGGACAGGCGCGCAGGGGGGAGCTTTCTTT; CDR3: CASSGTGAQGGAFF
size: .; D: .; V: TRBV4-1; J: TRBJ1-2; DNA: TGCGCCAGCAGCTCCGGGCAAGACAACTATGGCTACACCTTC; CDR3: CASSSGQDNYGYTF
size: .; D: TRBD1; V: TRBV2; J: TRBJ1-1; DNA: TGTGCCAGCAGTACCAAGGGGACAGGTAACACTGAAGCTTTCTTT; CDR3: CASSTKGTGNTEAFF
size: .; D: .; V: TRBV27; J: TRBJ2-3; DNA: TGTGCCAGCAGTTTAGGGGGTTTGTCTACGCAGTATTTT; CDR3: CASSLGGLSTQYF
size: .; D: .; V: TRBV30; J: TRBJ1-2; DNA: TGTGCCTGCAACCGGAGGGGACTCATCCGTCATGGCTACACCTTC; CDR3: CACNRRGLIRHGYTF
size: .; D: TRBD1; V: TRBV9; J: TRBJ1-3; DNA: TGTGCCAGCAGCGTAGGGTCGAGGGGGCTAGGAAACACCATATATTTT; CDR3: CASSVGSRGLGNTIYF
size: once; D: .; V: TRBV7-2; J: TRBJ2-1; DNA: TGTGCCAGCAGCTTAGGGTTAGCGGTGGATGAGCAGTTCTTC; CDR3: CASSLGLAVDEQFF
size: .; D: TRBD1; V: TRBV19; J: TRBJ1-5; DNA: TGTGCCAGGAGAGACAGGGGGCGGAATCAGCCCCAGCATTTT; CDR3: CARRDRGRNQPQHF
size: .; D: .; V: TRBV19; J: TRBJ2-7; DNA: TGTGCCAGTAACCAAGGGGGACATTACGAGCAGTACTTC; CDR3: CASNQGGHYEQYF
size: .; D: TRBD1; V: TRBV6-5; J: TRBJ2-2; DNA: TGTGCCAGCAGTTACCGACAGGGAGTGAACACCGGGGAGCTGTTTTTT; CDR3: CASSYRQGVNTGELFF
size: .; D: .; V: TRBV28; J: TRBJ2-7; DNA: TGTGCCAGCAGGCAACTCTCCGGGACGTCCCTCATCGAGCAGTACTTC; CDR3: CASRQLSGTSLIEQYF
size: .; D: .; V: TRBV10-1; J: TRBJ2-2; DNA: TGCGCCAGCAGCTCCTCCGGGGAACCCGGGGAGCTGTTTTTT; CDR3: CASSSSGEPGELFF
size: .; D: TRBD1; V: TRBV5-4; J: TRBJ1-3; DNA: TGTGCCAGCAGCTTCCGGGACAGGGGTAGACCTGGAAACACCATATATTTT; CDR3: CASSFRDRGRPGNTIYF
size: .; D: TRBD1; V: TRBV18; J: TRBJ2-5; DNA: TGTGCCAGCTCACCAACGGGACAGGGGAGCACAGAGACCCAGTACTTC; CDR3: CASSPTGQGSTETQYF
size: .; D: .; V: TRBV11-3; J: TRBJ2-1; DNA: TGTGCCAGCAGCCCCGACTGGAATGAGCAGTTCTTC; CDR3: CASSPDWNEQFF
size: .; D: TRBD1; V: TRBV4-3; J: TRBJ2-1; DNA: TGCGCCAGCAGCCAGACCTTCTCGGGCCGACAGGGGGGTGGTGAGCAGTTCTTC; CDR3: CASSQTFSGRQGGGEQFF
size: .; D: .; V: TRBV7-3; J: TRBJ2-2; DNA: TGTGCCAGCAGCCCCGTGAAGTCAGCCGGGGAGCTGTTTTTT; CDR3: CASSPVKSAGELFF
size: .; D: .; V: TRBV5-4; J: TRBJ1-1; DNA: TGTGCCAGCAGCTTGGCTGCATCGACCACTGAAGCTTTCTTT; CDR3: CASSLAASTTEAFF
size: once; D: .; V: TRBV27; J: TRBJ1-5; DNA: TGTGCCAGCAGCCCTTCGTCGGGGGGGGTTAATCAGCCCCAGCATTTT; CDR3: CASSPSSGGVNQPQHF
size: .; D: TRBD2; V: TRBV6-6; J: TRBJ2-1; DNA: TGTGCCAGCGGATCGAACGGGGGGGCCGGGCTCTATGAGCAGTTCTTC; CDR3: CASGSNGGAGLYEQFF
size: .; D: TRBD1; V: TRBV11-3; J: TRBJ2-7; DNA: TGTGCCAGCAGCCTCATGGGACAGGGTCAAATCGAGCAGTACTTC; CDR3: CASSLMGQGQIEQYF
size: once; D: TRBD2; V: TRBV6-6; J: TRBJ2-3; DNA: TGTGCCAGCAGTTTTCTAGCGGGCACAGATACGCAGTATTTT; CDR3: CASSFLAGTDTQYF
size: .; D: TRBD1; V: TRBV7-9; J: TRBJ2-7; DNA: TGTGCCAGCAGCTTAGTCAGCTTGACAGGGGAGCAGTACTTC; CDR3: CASSLVSLTGEQYF
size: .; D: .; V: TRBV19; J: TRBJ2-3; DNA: TGTGCCAGTACGCGGGGAGTCACAGATACGCAGTATTTT; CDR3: CASTRGVTDTQYF
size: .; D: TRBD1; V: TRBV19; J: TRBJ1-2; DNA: TGTGCCAGTAGGGATAAGGACAGGGCCCATGGCTACACCTTC; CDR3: CASRDKDRAHGYTF
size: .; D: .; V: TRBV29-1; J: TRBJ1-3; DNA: TGCAGCGTTGTGCTGCCGAGATCTGGAAACACCATATATTTT; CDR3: CSVVLPRSGNTIYF
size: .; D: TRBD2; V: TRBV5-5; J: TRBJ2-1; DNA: TGTGCCAGCAGCTTGGATATAGCGGGGGGGCCGGGTGAGCAGTTCTTC; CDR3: CASSLDIAGGPGEQFF
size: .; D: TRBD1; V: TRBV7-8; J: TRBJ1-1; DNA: TGTGCCAGCAGCCTACTCCGGGACAGGGGCATTATGAACACTGAAGCTTTCTTT; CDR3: CASSLLRDRGIMNTEAFF
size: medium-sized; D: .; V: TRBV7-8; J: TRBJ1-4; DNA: TGTGCCAGCAGCTTAGCTATCACCACTAATGAAAAACTGTTTTTT; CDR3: CASSLAITTNEKLFF
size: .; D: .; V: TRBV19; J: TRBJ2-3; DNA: TGTGCCACTACTTGGCCGGGGGGCCTGGATACGCAGTATTTT; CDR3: CATTWPGGLDTQYF
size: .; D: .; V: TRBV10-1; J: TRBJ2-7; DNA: TGCGCCAGCAGTGAGTCGCAGGGGTCAGACTACGAGCAGTACTTC; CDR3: CASSESQGSDYEQYF
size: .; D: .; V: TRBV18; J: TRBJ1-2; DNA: TGTGCCAGCTCACCACCGATCAGGGAATTAGGCTACACCTTC; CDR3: CASSPPIRELGYTF
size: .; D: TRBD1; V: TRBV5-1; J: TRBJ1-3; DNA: TGCGCCAGCAGCCTCCTGGGACAGGGGGCTCGAAACACCATATATTTT; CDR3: CASSLLGQGARNTIYF
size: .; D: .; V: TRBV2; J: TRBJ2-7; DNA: TGTGCCAGCACCTGGACGAATTACGAGCAGTACTTC; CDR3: CASTWTNYEQYF
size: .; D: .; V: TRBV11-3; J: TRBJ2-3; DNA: TGTGCCAGCAGCTTAGCCAGCGGAAATACGCAGTATTTT; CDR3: CASSLASGNTQYF
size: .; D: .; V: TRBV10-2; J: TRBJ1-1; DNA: TGCGCCAGCAGCCGACAGTACACTGAAGCTTTCTTT; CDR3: CASSRQYTEAFF
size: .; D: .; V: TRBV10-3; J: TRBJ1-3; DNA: TGTGCCATCAGTGAGCCTGGGACTGGAAACACCATATATTTT; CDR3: CAISEPGTGNTIYF
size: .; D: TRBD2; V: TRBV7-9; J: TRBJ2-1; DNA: TGTGCCAGCAGTTTACTAACTAGCGGAGCGGGCAATGAGCAGTTCTTC; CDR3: CASSLLTSGAGNEQFF
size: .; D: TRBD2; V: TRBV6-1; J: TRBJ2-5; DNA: TGTGCCAGCAGCCCCTGGACTAGCAGACAAGAGACCCAGTACTTC; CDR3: CASSPWTSRQETQYF
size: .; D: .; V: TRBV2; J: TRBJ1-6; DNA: TGTGCCAGCAACAGGGCGAATAATTCACCCCTCCACTTT; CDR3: CASNRANNSPLHF
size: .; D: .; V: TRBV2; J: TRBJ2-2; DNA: TGTGCCAGCAGTGAAGACGGGCCCGGGGAGCTGTTTTTT; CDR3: CASSEDGPGELFF
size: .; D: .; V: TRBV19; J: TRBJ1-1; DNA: TGTGCCAGTAAGGGCAGCTACACTGAAGCTTTCTTT; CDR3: CASKGSYTEAFF
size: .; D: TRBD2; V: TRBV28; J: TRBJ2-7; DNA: TGTGCCAGCAGTTTTTGGAGACTAGCGGGAGGGCCGGGCGAGCAGTACTTC; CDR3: CASSFWRLAGGPGEQYF
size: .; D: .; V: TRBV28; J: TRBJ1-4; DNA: TGTGCCAGCAGTTTACGGCAAGGGAATGAAAAACTGTTTTTT; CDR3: CASSLRQGNEKLFF
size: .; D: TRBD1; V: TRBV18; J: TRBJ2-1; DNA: TGTGCCAGCTCACTGCAGGGGGCTGCGGACAATGAGCAGTTCTTC; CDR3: CASSLQGAADNEQFF
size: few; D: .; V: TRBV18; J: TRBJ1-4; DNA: TGTGCCAGCTCACCAAACCCTGGGCTGGTTGAAAAACTGTTTTTT; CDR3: CASSPNPGLVEKLFF
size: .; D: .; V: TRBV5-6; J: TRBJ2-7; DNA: TGTGCCAGCAGCCCGCCGGGGGCGCGAGAGCAGTACTTC; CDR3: CASSPPGAREQYF
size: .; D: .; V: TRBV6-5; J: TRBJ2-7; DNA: TGTGCCAGCAGCACGGAAAACTACGAGCAGTACTTC; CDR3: CASSTENYEQYF
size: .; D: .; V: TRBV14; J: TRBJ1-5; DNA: TGTGCCAGCAGCCAGGGTCCTGATAGCAATCAGCCCCAGCATTTT; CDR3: CASSQGPDSNQPQHF
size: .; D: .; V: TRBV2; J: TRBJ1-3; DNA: TGTGCCAGCAGTTTAGACGGACTAGGGGGAAACACCATATATTTT; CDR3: CASSLDGLGGNTIYF
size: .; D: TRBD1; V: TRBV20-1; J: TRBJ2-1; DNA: TGCAGTACAGGGGGGCCCGAGCAGTTCTTC; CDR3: CSTGGPEQFF
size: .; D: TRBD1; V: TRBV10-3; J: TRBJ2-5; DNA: TGTGCCACCCGACAGGGAGAAGAGACCCAGTACTTC; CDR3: CATRQGEETQYF